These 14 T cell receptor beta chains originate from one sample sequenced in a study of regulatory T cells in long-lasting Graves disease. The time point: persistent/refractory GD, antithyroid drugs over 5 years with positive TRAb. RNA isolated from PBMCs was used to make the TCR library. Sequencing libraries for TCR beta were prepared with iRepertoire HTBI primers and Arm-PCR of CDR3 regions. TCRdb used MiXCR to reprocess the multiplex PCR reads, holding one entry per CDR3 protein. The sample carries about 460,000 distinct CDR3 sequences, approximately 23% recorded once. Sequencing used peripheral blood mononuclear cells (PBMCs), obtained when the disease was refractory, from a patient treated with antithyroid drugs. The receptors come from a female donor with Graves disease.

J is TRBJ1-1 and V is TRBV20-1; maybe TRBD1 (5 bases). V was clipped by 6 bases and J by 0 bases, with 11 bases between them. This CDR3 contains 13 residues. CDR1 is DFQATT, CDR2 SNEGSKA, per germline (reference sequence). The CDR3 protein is CSAPGDLNTEAFF. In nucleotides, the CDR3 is TGCAGTGCCCCGGGGGACCTGAACACTGAAGCTTTCTTT.

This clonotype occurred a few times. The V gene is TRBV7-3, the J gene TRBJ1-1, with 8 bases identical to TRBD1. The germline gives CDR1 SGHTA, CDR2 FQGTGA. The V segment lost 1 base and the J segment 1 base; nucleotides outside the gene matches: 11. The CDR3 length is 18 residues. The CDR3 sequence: CASSLRSGRGRENTEAFF. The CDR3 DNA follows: TGTGCCAGCAGCTTAAGAAGTGGCAGGGGGCGCGAGAACACTGAAGCTTTCTTT.

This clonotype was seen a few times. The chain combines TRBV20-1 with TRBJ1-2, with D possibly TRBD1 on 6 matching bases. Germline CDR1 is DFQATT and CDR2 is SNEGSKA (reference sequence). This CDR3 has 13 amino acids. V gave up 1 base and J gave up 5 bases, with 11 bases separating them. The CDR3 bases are TGCAGTGCTAGAGTGGCAGGGGCGTATGGCTACACCTTC. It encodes CSARVAGAYGYTF.

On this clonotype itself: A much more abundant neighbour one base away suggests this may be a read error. CDR3 residues: CASSFTLSLWDEETEAFF. The CDR3 coding sequence is TGTGCCAGCAGTTTCACTCTCTCCCTCTGGGACGAAGAAACTGAAGCTTTCTTT. The chain is built from TRBV28 and TRBJ1-1; D is possibly TRBD1 (5 bases). The ends were cut back, 3 bases at V and 5 bases at J, with 25 bases in the middle. The germline CDR1 and CDR2 sequences are MDHEN and SYDVKM. The CDR3 spans 18 residues.

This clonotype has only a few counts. The CDR3: CASRLGSGGYYEQYF. The CDR3, as DNA: TGTGCCAGCAGACTCGGTAGCGGGGGGTACTACGAGCAGTACTTC. The chain combines TRBV6-2 or TRBV6-3 with TRBJ2-7; 10 bases are shared with TRBD2. Germline assignment: CDR1 MNHEY and CDR2 SVGEGT. V gave up 6 bases and J gave up 3 bases; unmatched junction bases: 8. This CDR3 is built from 15 residues.

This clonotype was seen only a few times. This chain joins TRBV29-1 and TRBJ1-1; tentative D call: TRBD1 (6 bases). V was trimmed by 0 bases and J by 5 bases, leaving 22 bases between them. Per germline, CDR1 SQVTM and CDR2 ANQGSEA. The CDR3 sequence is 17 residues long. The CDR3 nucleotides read TGCAGCGTTGAAGATTTTATTGGTGGGGGGCGGGTTACTGAAGCTTTCTTT. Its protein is CSVEDFIGGGRVTEAFF. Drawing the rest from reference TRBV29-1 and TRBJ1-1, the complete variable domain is SAVISQKPSRDICQRGTSLTIQCQVDSQVTMMFWYRQQPGQSLTLIATANQGSEATYESGFVIDKFPISRPNLTFSTLTVSNMSPEDSSIYLCSVEDFIGGGRVTEAFFGQGTRLTVV.

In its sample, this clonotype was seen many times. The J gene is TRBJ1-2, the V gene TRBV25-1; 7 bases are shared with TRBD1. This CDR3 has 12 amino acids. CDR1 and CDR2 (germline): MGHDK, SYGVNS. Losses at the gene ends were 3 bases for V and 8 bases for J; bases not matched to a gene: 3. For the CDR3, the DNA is TGTGCCAGCAGTGAGTTAGGGGGCGGCTACACCTTC. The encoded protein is CASSELGGGYTF.

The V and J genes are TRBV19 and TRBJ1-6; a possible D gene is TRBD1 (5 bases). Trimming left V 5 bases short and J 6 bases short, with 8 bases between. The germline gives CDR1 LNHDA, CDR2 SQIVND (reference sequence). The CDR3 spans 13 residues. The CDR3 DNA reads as TGTGCCAGTAGTGGGACCGTTAATTCACCCCTCCACTTT. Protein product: CASSGTVNSPLHF.

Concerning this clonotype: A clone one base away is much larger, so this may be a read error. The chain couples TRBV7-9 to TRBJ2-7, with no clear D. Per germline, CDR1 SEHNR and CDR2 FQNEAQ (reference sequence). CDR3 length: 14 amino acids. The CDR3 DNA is TGTGCCGGCAGCACGACAAGGGCCCCCTACGAGCAGTACTTC. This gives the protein CAGSTTRAPYEQYF.

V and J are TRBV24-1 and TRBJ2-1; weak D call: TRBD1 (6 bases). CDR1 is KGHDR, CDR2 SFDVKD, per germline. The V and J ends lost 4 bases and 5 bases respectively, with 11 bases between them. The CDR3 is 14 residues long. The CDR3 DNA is TGTGCCACCAGTGACCTGACAGGAAACAATGAGCAGTTCTTC. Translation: CATSDLTGNNEQFF.

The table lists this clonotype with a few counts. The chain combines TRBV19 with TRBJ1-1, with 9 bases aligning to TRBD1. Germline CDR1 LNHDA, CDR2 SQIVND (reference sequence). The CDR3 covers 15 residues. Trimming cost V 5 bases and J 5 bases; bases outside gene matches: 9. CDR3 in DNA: TGTGCCAGTAGTTCATCACAGGGGGCCTTTACTGAAGCTTTCTTT. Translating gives CASSSSQGAFTEAFF.

The CDR3 is CASSGGLSGRASYEQYF. CDR3 nucleotides: TGTGCCAGCAGCGGTGGCTTATCGGGACGGGCCTCCTACGAGCAGTACTTC. The chain employs TRBV13 and TRBJ2-7; the D call may be TRBD1 or TRBD2 (5 bases each). V was shortened by 5 bases and J by 0 bases, with 20 bases between the two germline ends. Germline V gene sequence: CDR1 PRHDT, CDR2 FYEKMQ (reference sequence). This CDR3 is built from 17 residues.

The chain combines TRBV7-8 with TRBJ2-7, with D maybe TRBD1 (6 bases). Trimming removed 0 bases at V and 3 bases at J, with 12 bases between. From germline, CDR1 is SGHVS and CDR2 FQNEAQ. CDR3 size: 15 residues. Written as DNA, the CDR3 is TGTGCCAGCAGCTTAGCGCAAGGGGGTGGCTACGAGCAGTACTTC. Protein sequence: CASSLAQGGGYEQYF. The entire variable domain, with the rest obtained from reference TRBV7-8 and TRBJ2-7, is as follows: GAGVSQSPRYKVAKRGQDVALRCDPISGHVSLFWYQQALGQGPEFLTYFQNEAQLDKSGLPSDRFFAERPEGSVSTLKIQRTQQEDSAVYLCASSLAQGGGYEQYFGPGTRLTVT.

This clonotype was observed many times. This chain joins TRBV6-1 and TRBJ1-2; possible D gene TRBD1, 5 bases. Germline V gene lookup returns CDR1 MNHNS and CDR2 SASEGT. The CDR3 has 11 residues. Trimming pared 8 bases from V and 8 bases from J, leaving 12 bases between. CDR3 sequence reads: CASEDSAGYTF. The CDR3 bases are TGTGCCAGCGAAGACAGCGCCGGCTACACCTTC.